One sample yielded the 25 T cell receptor beta chains listed below, sequenced in a study of CD8+ T cells in alopecia areata. Once RNA had been extracted, it was reverse transcribed into cDNA to act as the sequencing template. Sequencing was performed with immunoSEQ multiplex PCR; in TCRdb, only in-frame clones are kept and a portion is missing. The data show 89,000 or so clones, just over 50% seen once. The source material was NKG2D-high CD8+ T cells sorted from blood. These receptors were collected from a human donor with alopecia areata.

This clone showed up just a few times. This rearrangement joins TRBV12-5 to TRBJ2-3; 7 positions agree with TRBD2. The CDR3 extends over 13 amino acids. V was pared by 7 bases and J by 4 bases, with 5 bases of the junction left unmatched. The germline CDR1 and CDR2 sequences are LGHNT and FRNRAP. The CDR3 bases are TGTGCTAGTGCCATTGGGGGGGCAGATACGCAGTATTTT. Residues: CASAIGGADTQYF.

The chain carries TRBV4-3 and TRBJ2-7, with D uncertain. V lost 0 bases and J 6 bases, leaving 9 bases between the germline ends. The CDR3 is made up of 13 amino acids. Germline CDR1 reads LGHNA; CDR2 reads YSLEER. CDR3 DNA: TGCGCCAGCAGCCAAGATGAGAAAAGCGAGCAGTACTTC. Its translation is CASSQDEKSEQYF.

The chain combines TRBV6-6 with TRBJ1-4; a weak D match, TRBD1 (5 bases). With 2 bases removed from V and 8 bases from J, the gap between germline ends came to 9 bases. The length of the CDR3 is 13 residues. Germline CDR1 reads MNHNY; CDR2 reads SVGAGI (reference sequence). In nucleotides, the CDR3 is TGTGCCAGCAGTTACCCTGGGACCGAAAAACTGTTTTTT. It specifies CASSYPGTEKLFF.

The V and J genes are TRBV15 and TRBJ2-1, with TRBD1 matching over 9 bases. This CDR3 comprises 14 residues. The V gene's germline CDR1 is LNHNV and CDR2 YYDKDF (reference sequence). V lost 5 bases and J lost 5; bases outside the gene matches: 4. CDR3 sequence: CATSRGTGNNEQFF. The CDR3 DNA sequence: TGTGCCACCAGCCGCGGGACAGGGAACAATGAGCAGTTCTTC.

This clone was seen a few times. The V call is TRBV19, the J call TRBJ1-5; tentatively, D is TRBD1 (5 bases). The germline V and J ends were trimmed by 7 bases and 6 bases, with 31 bases remaining between them. The CDR3 contains 19 residues. Germline-derived CDR1 and CDR2 are LNHDA and SQIVND (reference sequence). The CDR3 DNA sequence: TGTGCCAGTACCCCGGGACCGACTTCCCCCTATCCCCCGGGTCAGCCCCAGCATTTT. Protein: CASTPGPTSPYPPGQPQHF.

The chain employs TRBV5-1 and TRBJ2-7, with a possible D match to TRBD1 (6 bases). The CDR3 is 14 amino acids. The V gene's germline CDR1 is SGHRS and CDR2 YFSETQ. The ends were cut back, 4 bases at V and 6 bases at J, with 17 bases in the middle. Here the CDR3 reads CASSVRDTQIEQYF. In DNA, the CDR3 is TGCGCCAGCAGCGTCCGGGACACCCAGATCGAGCAGTACTTC.

V is TRBV30 and J is TRBJ1-6; 9 positions agree with TRBD1. Looked up from germline, CDR1 is GTSNPN and CDR2 is SVGIG (reference sequence). The CDR3 consists of 13 residues. Trimming removed 5 bases from V and 9 bases from J; junction bases left unmatched: 5. This CDR3 reads CAWQSTGGSPLHF. CDR3 DNA: TGTGCCTGGCAATCGACAGGGGGTTCACCCCTCCACTTT. Full variable domain (remainder filled in from reference TRBV30 and TRBJ1-6): SQTIHQWPATLVQPVGSPLSLECTVEGTSNPNLYWYRQAAGRGLQLLFYSVGIGQISSEVPQNLSASRPQDRQFILSSKKLLLSDSGFYLCAWQSTGGSPLHFGNGTRLTVT.

V gene TRBV10-3 combines with J gene TRBJ2-5; D possibly corresponds to TRBD1 (6 bases). Trimming shortened V by 6 bases and J by 5 bases, and 13 bases separated the two germline ends. The CDR3 spans 13 residues. The V gene's germline CDR1 is ENHRY and CDR2 SYGVKD. The CDR3, as DNA: TGTGCCATCAGGCCAGGGGATGGGGAGACCCAGTACTTC. Translation: CAIRPGDGETQYF.

This clone appeared a few times. The DNA of the CDR3 is TGTGCCAGCTCACCTCCGGGACAGGGCTCCTACGAGCAGTACTTC. Amino acid sequence: CASSPPGQGSYEQYF. The chain links TRBV18 to TRBJ2-7; 9 bases fit TRBD1. The V and J ends lost 3 bases and 0 bases, in that order; junction bases with no gene match: 3. CDR3 length: 15 residues. CDR1 and CDR2 (germline): KGHSH, LQKENI.

The rearrangement joins TRBV5-4 to TRBJ1-2; D unresolved. V shed 4 bases and J shed 4 bases, with 17 bases lying between them. This CDR3 is 15 amino acids long. Germline CDR1 is SGHNT and CDR2 is YYREEE (reference sequence). The CDR3 bases are TGTGCCAGCAGCCGCTCCGAGAGGGCTGGCTATGGCTACACCTTC. Translating it yields CASSRSERAGYGYTF.

V is TRBV14 and J is TRBJ2-7, with D possibly being TRBD2 (6 bases). The germline V gene has CDR1 SGHDN and CDR2 FVKESK. CDR3 length equals 15 residues. V lost 1 base and J 5 bases, leaving 15 bases between the germline ends. The DNA for the CDR3 is TGTGCCAGCAGCCAAGTCGGGAGTCTTTCCCACGAGCAGTACTTC. Protein: CASSQVGSLSHEQYF. Full variable domain (remainder filled in from reference TRBV14 and TRBJ2-7): EAGVTQFPSHSVIEKGQTVTLRCDPISGHDNLYWYRRVMGKEIKFLLHFVKESKQDESGMPNNRFLAERTGGTYSTLKVQPAELEDSGVYFCASSQVGSLSHEQYFGPGTRLTVT.

This clone was observed a few times. The rearrangement uses TRBV7-9 and TRBJ2-7; D may match TRBD1 or TRBD2 (5 bases each). The germline V gene encodes CDR1 SEHNR and CDR2 FQNEAQ (reference sequence). This CDR3 is built from 14 residues. Deletions cut 8 bases from V and 2 bases from J, with 16 bases between. CDR3 nucleotides: TGTGCCAGCCAAGGGGAGACGGAGGCCTACGAGCAGTACTTC. It is translated as CASQGETEAYEQYF.

This clone has a handful of counts. The J gene is TRBJ2-7, the V gene TRBV7-6; 8 bases fit TRBD1. Germline CDR1 reads SGHVS; CDR2 reads FNYEAQ. V shed 5 bases, J shed 2 bases, and the junction held 2 bases outside the gene matches. The CDR3 sequence is 13 residues long. CDR3 in amino acids: CASSPGGPYEQYF. In DNA, the CDR3 is TGTGCCAGCAGCCCAGGGGGCCCCTACGAGCAGTACTTC.

Only a few counts were recorded for this clone. CDR3 in amino acids: CASSSHPHRAGGETQYF. The CDR3 DNA reads TGTGCCAGCAGTAGCCACCCGCACAGGGCTGGGGGAGAGACCCAGTACTTC. The chain is built from TRBV28 and TRBJ2-5; TRBD1 is a possible D gene (6 bases). Germline CDR1 reads MDHEN; CDR2 reads SYDVKM. The CDR3 is 17 residues long. V lost 5 bases and J lost 4, with 23 bases in between.

The V and J genes are TRBV29-1 and TRBJ2-7, with D perhaps assigned TRBD1 or TRBD2 (5 bases each). Trimming removed 5 bases from V and 0 bases from J, with 11 bases in between. CDR1 SQVTM and CDR2 ANQGSEA come from the germline V gene. The CDR3 runs to 13 residues. CDR3 region: CSVPGPDSYEQYF. CDR3 sequence (DNA): TGCAGCGTTCCGGGACCGGACTCCTACGAGCAGTACTTC.

This clone came up a few times. In nucleotides, the CDR3 is TGTGCCAGCACGGGGGCAGATGGCTACACCTTC. It encodes CASTGADGYTF. This chain uses TRBV21-1 with TRBJ1-2. TRBV21-1 is a known pseudogene. This CDR3 is 11 amino acids long.

V is TRBV6-6 and J is TRBJ2-1; weak D call: TRBD1 (5 bases). CDR3 length equals 16 residues. Per germline, CDR1 MNHNY and CDR2 SVGAGI (reference sequence). Trimming left V 0 bases short and J 7 bases short, with 16 bases between. In DNA form, the CDR3 reads TGTGCCAGCAGTTACTCGTCCCCCTCCAGGGATAATGAGCAGTTCTTC. Translated, it gives CASSYSSPSRDNEQFF.

This clone was seen only a few times. This rearrangement joins TRBV29-1 to TRBJ2-7; weak D call: TRBD1 (5 bases). Trimming shortened V by 2 bases and J by 2 bases, and 19 bases separated the two germline ends. Germline lookup yields CDR1 SQVTM and CDR2 ANQGSEA. The CDR3 has 16 residues. CDR3: CSVEIGHTAEPYEQYF. CDR3 DNA sequence: TGCAGCGTTGAAATAGGACACACTGCCGAACCCTACGAGCAGTACTTC.

This chain uses TRBV7-8 with TRBJ2-7; tentatively, D is TRBD2 (5 bases). V lost 5 bases and J lost 0, with 8 bases in between. CDR3 length: 13 amino acids. From germline, CDR1 is SGHVS and CDR2 FQNEAQ. The CDR3 protein is CASSQGSSYEQYF. The CDR3 DNA reads TGTGCCAGCAGCCAAGGGAGCTCCTACGAGCAGTACTTC.

The chain has TRBV5-6 and TRBJ2-4, with D perhaps matching TRBD2 (6 bases). Germline lookup yields CDR1 SGHDT and CDR2 YYEEEE. The CDR3 loop spans 15 amino acids. The V and J ends lost 4 bases and 2 bases respectively, with 13 bases between them. This CDR3 is CASSPLRDSKNIQYF. CDR3 sequence (DNA): TGTGCCAGCAGCCCCCTCAGGGACTCCAAAAACATTCAGTACTTC.

This clone was recorded a few times. V is TRBV29-1 and J is TRBJ2-7; D is ambiguous. The CDR3 is 13 residues long. The V gene lost 6 bases and the J gene lost 4 bases, with 16 bases spanning the gap. CDR1 is SQVTM and CDR2 is ANQGSEA in the germline V gene. The CDR3 here is CSVVPARRYEQYF. The CDR3 coding sequence is TGCAGCGTCGTCCCGGCCCGGCGGTACGAGCAGTACTTC.

The chain recombines TRBV29-1 with TRBJ2-5, with 9 nucleotides matching TRBD1. This CDR3 has 15 residues. Germline CDR1 reads SQVTM; CDR2 reads ANQGSEA. Unmatched junction bases numbered 13, after V lost 7 bases and J lost 4 bases. In nucleotides, the CDR3 is TGCAGCGCAACACCCGGGACAGGGTTCGGAGAGACCCAGTACTTC. It specifies CSATPGTGFGETQYF.

V gene TRBV30 combines with J gene TRBJ1-4, with D uncertain. The length of the CDR3 is 10 residues. Deletions cut 4 bases from V and 8 bases from J, with 5 bases between. Germline V gives CDR1 GTSNPN, CDR2 SVGIG (reference sequence). The CDR3 region is CAWKGEKLFF. CDR3 nucleotides: TGTGCCTGGAAGGGAGAAAAACTGTTTTTT.

The DNA of the CDR3 is TGTGCCAGCAGCTTACCCCTCCGGGGGGAGCAGTACTTC. The encoded protein is CASSLPLRGEQYF. This rearrangement joins TRBV7-9 to TRBJ2-7; a possible D gene is TRBD2 (6 bases). The CDR3 covers 13 residues. CDR1 SEHNR and CDR2 FQNEAQ come from the germline V gene (reference sequence). V lost 2 bases to trimming and J lost 7 bases, with 12 bases between them. The variable domain in full, with the rest retrieved from reference TRBV7-9 and TRBJ2-7, is DTGVSQNPRHKITKRGQNVTFRCDPISEHNRLYWYRQTLGQGPEFLTYFQNEAQLEKSRLLSDRFSAERPKGSFSTLEIQRTEQGDSAMYLCASSLPLRGEQYFGPGTRLTVT.

The chain uses TRBV2 and TRBJ2-1; 8 positions agree with TRBD2. V lost 9 bases to trimming and J lost 5 bases; unmatched junction nucleotides: 6. CDR1 SNHLY and CDR2 FYNNEI come from the germline V gene. This CDR3 contains 13 residues. The chain's CDR3 is CASLAGNNNEQFF. The CDR3 DNA reads TGTGCCAGTTTAGCGGGGAATAACAATGAGCAGTTCTTC.